This T cell receptor beta chain was documented in a study of blood T cells in healthy people across ages. CDR1 and CDR2 from the germline V gene are KGHDR and SFDVKD. The CDR3 sequence is 13 residues long. The junction had 6 bases not matched to a gene; V was cut back by 7 bases and J by 8 bases. A second PCR of 7 to 11 cycles used a sample-barcoded 5' primer and a J-beta primer mix. TCRdb used MiXCR to reprocess the 5' RACE reads, holding one entry per CDR3 protein. The sample contains some 1,800,000 distinct CDR3 sequences, around 42% of which appear only once. This receptor was identified in a human donor in good health. Sequenced material: blood. V is TRBV24-1 and J is TRBJ2-1, with 8 positions matching TRBD1. CDR3 nucleotide sequence: TGTGCCACCAGGCAGGGGGCGCGCTATGAGCAGTTCTTC. Translated, it gives CATRQGARYEQFF.